The clone carrying this T cell receptor beta chain has at least ten counts. The antigen is undetermined. A much larger clone differs from this one at a single base, so this may be a read error. Both RNA and DNA were isolated together from roughly 20-30 mg of bulk tissue that had not been sorted. The data were taken from a study of tumor-infiltrating lymphocytes in primary liver carcinoma. Study outcomes and limitations: Overlap in tumor-adjacent and tumor-blood pairs fell below that of tumor region pairs.

Reverse transcription of approximately 520 ng total RNA with a constant-region primer produced TCR beta cDNA. Library construction for TCR beta comprised three nested multiplex PCR rounds performed with slightly modified ARM-PCR. Rounds one and two of PCR, each of 10 cycles, were primed with TRBV1-TRBV30 forward primers and a C-beta reverse primer. TCRdb independently ran MiXCR on the multiplex PCR reads; one entry per CDR3 protein. The sample comprises around 29,000 distinct CDR3 sequences, less than 75% of which are singletons, and more than 30% rests with the top ten. CDR1 and CDR2 from the germline V gene are SGHAT and FQNNGV. This CDR3 is 17 amino acids long. Trimming took 0 bases from V and 4 from J, leaving 18 bases between them.

This chain uses TRBV11-2 with TRBJ1-2, with D possibly matching TRBD1 (5 bases). The receptor comes from a woman aged 30 to 39 with primary liver carcinoma and hepatitis B virus infection. Input material: liver tumor tissue from sampling region 3. Regarding subset: tumor region T3, left-lateral pole. As DNA, the CDR3 is TGTGCCAGCAGCTTAGATCCGGTCAGGGCGCTGCGCTATGGCTACACCTTC. Its translation: CASSLDPVRALRYGYTF.